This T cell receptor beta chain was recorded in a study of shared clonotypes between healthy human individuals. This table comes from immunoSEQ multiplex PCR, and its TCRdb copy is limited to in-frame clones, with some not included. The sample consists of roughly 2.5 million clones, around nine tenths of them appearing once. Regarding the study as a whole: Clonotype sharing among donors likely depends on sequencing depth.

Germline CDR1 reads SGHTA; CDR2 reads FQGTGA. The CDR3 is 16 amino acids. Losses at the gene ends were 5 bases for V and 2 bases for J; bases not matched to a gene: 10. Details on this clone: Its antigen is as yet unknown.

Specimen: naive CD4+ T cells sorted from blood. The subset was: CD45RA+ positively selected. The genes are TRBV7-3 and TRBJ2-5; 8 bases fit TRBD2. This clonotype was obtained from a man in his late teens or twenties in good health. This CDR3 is CASSPSGSGNQETQYF. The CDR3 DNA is TGTGCCAGCAGCCCGAGTGGTAGCGGGAATCAAGAGACCCAGTACTTC.